The T cell receptor (beta chain) described here comes from a study of T cell responses to AZD1222 COVID-19 vaccine. Whole-study results and caveats: Just a handful of AZD1222 recipients tested seropositive at baseline. Repertoires were obtained only post-peak T cell response.

Only in-frame clones appear in the TCRdb table, and some are missing; sequencing was by immunoSEQ multiplex PCR. The sample records 80,000 or so clones, around nine tenths being singletons. The trim removed 4 bases at V and 3 bases at J, leaving 9 bases unmatched. This CDR3 has 14 amino acids. Germline CDR1 GTSNPN, CDR2 SVGIG (reference sequence). Second-dose groups at about 4 or about 12 weeks were pooled. Concerning this clone: Its antigen is as yet unknown.

The chain is built from TRBV30 and TRBJ2-7; the match to TRBD1 covers 7 bases. The input for sequencing was peripheral blood, taken 28 days after the second AZD1222 dose. The source of this sequence is an adult who received the AZD1222 COVID-19 vaccine. For the CDR3, the DNA is TGTGCCTGGACACTCCCGACAGGGAGCTACGAGCAGTACTTC. This sequence encodes CAWTLPTGSYEQYF. The full variable domain, rest sourced from reference TRBV30 and TRBJ2-7, is SQTIHQWPATLVQPVGSPLSLECTVEGTSNPNLYWYRQAAGRGLQLLFYSVGIGQISSEVPQNLSASRPQDRQFILSSKKLLLSDSGFYLCAWTLPTGSYEQYFGPGTRLTVT.